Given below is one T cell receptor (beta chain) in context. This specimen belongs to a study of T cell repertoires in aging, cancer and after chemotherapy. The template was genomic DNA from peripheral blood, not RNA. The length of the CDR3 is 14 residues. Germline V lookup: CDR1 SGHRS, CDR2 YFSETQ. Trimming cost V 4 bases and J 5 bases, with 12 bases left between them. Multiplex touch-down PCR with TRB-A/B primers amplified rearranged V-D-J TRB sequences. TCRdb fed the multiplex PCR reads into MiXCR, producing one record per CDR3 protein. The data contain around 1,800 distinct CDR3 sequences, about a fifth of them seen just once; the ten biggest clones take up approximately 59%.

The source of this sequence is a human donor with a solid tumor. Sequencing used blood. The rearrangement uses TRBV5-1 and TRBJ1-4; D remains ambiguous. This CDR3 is CASSTTAGNEKLFF. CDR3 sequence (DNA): TGCGCCAGCAGCACCACGGCCGGGAATGAAAAACTGTTTTTT.